The source of this TCR beta chain is a study of blood T cells in healthy people across ages. Using a J-beta primer mix together with a sample-barcoded 5' primer, a second PCR was run for roughly 6 to 11 cycles. TCRdb reprocessed the 5' RACE reads via MiXCR and lists one record per CDR3 protein. Among about 970,000 distinct CDR3 sequences, 51% were seen once, and the ten largest hold about a fifth. V dropped 0 bases and J dropped 6; count of bases not matched to a gene: 3. CDR1 and CDR2 from the germline V gene are SGHRS and YFSETQ. The CDR3 runs 14 residues. The source of this sequence is a woman aged 55-69 years in good health. Sample: blood. The V call is TRBV5-1, the J call TRBJ2-1, with 7 bases matching TRBD1. Here the CDR3 DNA reads TGCGCCAGCAGCTTGGGACAGGGTATCAATGAGCAGTTCTTC. Translating it yields CASSLGQGINEQFF. Supplemented by reference TRBV5-1 and TRBJ2-1, the full variable domain reads KAGVTQTPRYLIKTRGQQVTLSCSPISGHRSVSWYQQTPGQGLQFLFEYFSETQRNKGNFPGRFSGRQFSNSRSEMNVSTLELGDSALYLCASSLGQGINEQFFGPGTRLTVL.